This TCR beta chain originates from a study of OX40 agonist ivuxolimab in advanced cancers. Findings and caveats of the study: Mean expanded clone counts were higher in CD8+ than CD4+ T cells. The CD4+ and CD8+ T cells in the blood had expanded clonally by week 6 at 0.1 to 3.0 mg/kg.

Data came from immunoSEQ multiplex PCR; TCRdb stores just in-frame clones and leaves some out. Of roughly 100,000 clones listed, approximately 80% are singletons. Details on this clone: Antigen: not known.

The sequences come from CD4+ or CD8+ T cells sorted from blood, collected in a trial of the OX40 agonist ivuxolimab. The clonotype originates from an adult with an advanced solid tumor such as melanoma, head and neck, liver or kidney cancer.

CDR3 nucleotides: TGTGCCAGTAGTATCCCGACAGGACTTTTAGACGAGCAGTACTTC. Amino acid sequence: CASSIPTGLLDEQYF. The chain is built from TRBV19 and TRBJ2-7; possibly TRBD1 for D (6 bases). Per the germline V gene, CDR1 is LNHDA and CDR2 is SQIVND (reference sequence). This CDR3 is built from 15 residues. Trimming removed 3 bases from V and 5 bases from J, with 17 bases in between.